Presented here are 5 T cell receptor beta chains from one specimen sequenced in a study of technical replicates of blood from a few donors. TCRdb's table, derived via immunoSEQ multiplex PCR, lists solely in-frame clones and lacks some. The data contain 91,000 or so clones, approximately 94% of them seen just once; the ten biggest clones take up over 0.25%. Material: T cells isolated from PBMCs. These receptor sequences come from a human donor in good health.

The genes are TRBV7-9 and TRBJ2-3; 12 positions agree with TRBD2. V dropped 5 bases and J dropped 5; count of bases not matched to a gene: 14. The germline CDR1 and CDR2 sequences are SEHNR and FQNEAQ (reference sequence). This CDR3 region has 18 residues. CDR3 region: CASSHSPRTSGIIDTQYF. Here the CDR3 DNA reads TGTGCCAGCAGCCACTCGCCCCGGACTAGCGGGATAATAGATACGCAGTATTTT.

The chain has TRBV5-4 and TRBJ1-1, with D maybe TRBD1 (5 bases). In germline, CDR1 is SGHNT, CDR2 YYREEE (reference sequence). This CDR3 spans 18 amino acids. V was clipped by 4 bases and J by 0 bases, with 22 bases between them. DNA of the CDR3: TGTGCCAGCAGCCTCAGGGTCAGAATAGGGGTAATGAACACTGAAGCTTTCTTT. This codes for CASSLRVRIGVMNTEAFF.

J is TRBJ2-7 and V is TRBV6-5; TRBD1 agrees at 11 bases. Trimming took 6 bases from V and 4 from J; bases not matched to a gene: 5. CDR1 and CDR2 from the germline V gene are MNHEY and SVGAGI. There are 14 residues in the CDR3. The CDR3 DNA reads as TGTGCCAGCAGCTCCGGGACAGGGGGTTACGAGCAGTACTTC. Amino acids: CASSSGTGGYEQYF.

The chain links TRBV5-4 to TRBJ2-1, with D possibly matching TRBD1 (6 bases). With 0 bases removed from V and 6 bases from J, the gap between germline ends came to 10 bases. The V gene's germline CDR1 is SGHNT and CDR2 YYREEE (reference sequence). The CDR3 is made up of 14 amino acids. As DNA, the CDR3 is TGTGCCAGCAGCTTGGCCCGCAGGGGCAATGAGCAGTTCTTC. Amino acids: CASSLARRGNEQFF.

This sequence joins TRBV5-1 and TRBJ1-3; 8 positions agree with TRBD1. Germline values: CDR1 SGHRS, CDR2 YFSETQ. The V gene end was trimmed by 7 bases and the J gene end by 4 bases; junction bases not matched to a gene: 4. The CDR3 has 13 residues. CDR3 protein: CASGTGGGNTIYF. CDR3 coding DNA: TGCGCCAGCGGGACAGGCGGCGGAAACACCATATATTTT.